The 24 T cell receptor beta chains below were found in one sample sequenced in a study of HIV-infected patients and healthy controls. The repertoire came from unfractionated whole blood and reflected all unsorted peripheral T cells. Alpha and beta constant-region primers primed reverse transcription of around 0.5 ug RNA. Using multiplexing indices, alpha and beta chain libraries were generated apart by chain-specific third strand synthesis. TCRdb used MiXCR to reprocess the 5' RACE reads, holding one entry per CDR3 protein. The sample consists of 3,500 to 5,000 distinct CDR3 sequences, 13% of them appearing once. The specimen was blood, collected before antiretroviral therapy. All receptors come from an adult with HIV infection.

For this clonotype: The junction does not match germline at one end; this may be a read error. This chain uses TRBV11-2 with TRBJ1-6; D remains unclear. The CDR3 totals 13 residues. Germline CDR1 reads SGHAT; CDR2 reads FQNNGV. The CDR3 nucleotides are TGTGCCAGCAGACGAGGGTTTGATTCACCCCTACACTTT. Translating it yields CASRRGFDSPLHF.

This clonotype has a handful of counts. The J gene is TRBJ2-2, the V gene TRBV30, with 7 bases identical to TRBD2. Germline V gene data show CDR1 as GTSNPN and CDR2 as SVGIG (reference sequence). The V segment lost 4 bases and the J segment 5 bases; nucleotides outside the gene matches: 10. This CDR3 is built from 15 residues. DNA of the CDR3: TGTGCCTGGAAGAACGGGGGGAAACGAACCGGGGAGCTGTTTTTT. This sequence encodes CAWKNGGKRTGELFF.

As for this clonotype: A read error may be the cause here, since a much bigger clone is one base away. This rearrangement joins TRBV20-1 to TRBJ1-5; the D gene is possibly TRBD1 (5 bases). V dropped 5 bases and J dropped 5 bases, with 13 bases sitting between them. The germline gives CDR1 DFQATT, CDR2 SNEGSKA (reference sequence). The CDR3 has 13 residues. The CDR3 spells CSAERGKHQPQHF. CDR3 in DNA: TGCAGTGCTGAGCGGGGGAAACATCAGCCCCAGCATTTT.

By share of the sample, this clonotype is medium-sized. This chain uses TRBV29-1 with TRBJ2-1; no definite D call. The CDR3 loop spans 11 amino acids. Trimming removed 6 bases at V and 4 bases at J, with 7 bases between. Germline V gene data show CDR1 as SQVTM and CDR2 as ANQGSEA. CDR3 loop: CSVEQYNEQFF. CDR3 DNA sequence: TGCAGCGTGGAACAGTACAATGAGCAGTTCTTC.

This clonotype is medium-sized by share. The V gene is TRBV5-5, the J gene TRBJ2-3; a possible D gene is TRBD1 (6 bases). Per germline, CDR1 SGHKS and CDR2 YYEKEE (reference sequence). This CDR3 has 15 amino acids. V lost 2 bases to trimming and J lost 3 bases, with 13 bases between them. The CDR3 sequence is CASSLGDRRTDTQYF. The CDR3 DNA is TGTGCCAGCAGCTTAGGTGACAGGCGGACAGATACGCAGTATTTT.

This clonotype was recorded at least ten times. V usage is TRBV19 and J usage is TRBJ1-2; possibly TRBD1 for D (5 bases). Trimming removed 2 bases from V and 4 bases from J, with 8 bases in between. This CDR3 contains 13 residues. Germline CDR1 reads LNHDA; CDR2 reads SQIVND (reference sequence). The CDR3 here is CASSIRQPYGYTF. The CDR3 nucleotides read TGTGCCAGTAGTATAAGACAGCCCTATGGCTACACCTTC. Using reference TRBV19 and TRBJ1-2 for the parts outside the CDR3, the full variable domain is DGGITQSPKYLFRKEGQNVTLSCEQNLNHDAMYWYRQDPGQGLRLIYYSQIVNDFQKGDIAEGYSVSREKKESFPLTVTSAQKNPTAFYLCASSIRQPYGYTFGSGTRLTVV.

The chain uses TRBV5-1 and TRBJ2-3; D gene uncertain. The better agreement between TRBJ1-5 and the DNA end casts doubt on the J call. Looked up from germline, CDR1 is SGHRS and CDR2 is YFSETQ. The CDR3 runs to 13 residues. CDR3 sequence: CASSVTSTDTQHF. The CDR3 DNA follows: TGCGCCAGCAGCGTTACAAGCACAGATACGCAGCATTTT.

By proportion, this clonotype is large. The chain combines TRBV28 with TRBJ2-7, with D unresolved. The CDR3 is made up of 12 amino acids. V dropped 3 bases and J dropped 1 base, with 4 bases sitting between them. Germline V lookup: CDR1 MDHEN, CDR2 SYDVKM. CDR3 sequence (DNA): TGTGCCAGCAGTTTTGGATCCTACGAGCAGTACTTC. Residues: CASSFGSYEQYF. Looking up the rest from reference TRBV28 and TRBJ2-7 gives the full variable domain: DVKVTQSSRYLVKRTGEKVFLECVQDMDHENMFWYRQDPGLGLRLIYFSYDVKMKEKGDIPEGYSVSREKKERFSLILESASTNQTSMYLCASSFGSYEQYFGPGTRLTVT.

By sample share, this clonotype is medium-sized (0.01 to 0.1%). The chain uses TRBV20-1 and TRBJ1-5; 9 bases are a match to TRBD1. V lost 6 bases to trimming and J lost 1 base; unmatched junction nucleotides: 4. The CDR3 runs 14 residues. Germline assignment: CDR1 DFQATT and CDR2 SNEGSKA (reference sequence). The CDR3 reads CSAEDRGSNQPQHF. The DNA for the CDR3 is TGCAGTGCCGAGGACAGGGGAAGCAATCAGCCCCAGCATTTT.

This clonotype is medium-sized by share. This rearrangement joins TRBV27 to TRBJ2-2; D might be TRBD1 or TRBD2, each matching 5 bases. V was trimmed by 1 base and J by 4 bases, leaving 13 bases between them. CDR1 is MNHEY and CDR2 is SMNVEV in the germline V gene (reference sequence). This CDR3 has 16 amino acids. As DNA, the CDR3 is TGTGCCAGCAGTTTATTTGGTTGGGACGGCACCGGGGAGCTGTTTTTT. It specifies CASSLFGWDGTGELFF.

This clonotype was counted at least ten times. The chain joins TRBV10-2 to TRBJ2-1, with TRBD1 matching 8 bases. V dropped 10 bases and J dropped 8; count of bases not matched to a gene: 10. The CDR3 totals 13 residues. Germline values: CDR1 WSHSY, CDR2 SAAADI. For the CDR3, the DNA is TGCGCCACCCGGACAGGGCCCTTAGATGAGCAGTTCTTC. Translated: CATRTGPLDEQFF.

This clonotype has ten or more counts. This rearrangement joins TRBV13 to TRBJ2-1; 7 bases align to TRBD2. Looked up from germline, CDR1 is PRHDT and CDR2 is FYEKMQ (reference sequence). The V segment lost 0 bases and the J segment 6 bases; nucleotides outside the gene matches: 5. CDR3 length: 15 amino acids. In DNA form, the CDR3 reads TGTGCCAGCAGCTTAGGCCGTAGGGAGGGCAATGAGCAGTTCTTC. Protein: CASSLGRREGNEQFF. The full variable domain, with the rest looked up from reference TRBV13 and TRBJ2-1, is AAGVIQSPRHLIKEKRETATLKCYPIPRHDTVYWYQQGPGQDPQFLISFYEKMQSDKGSIPDRFSAQQFSDYHSELNMSSLELGDSALYFCASSLGRREGNEQFFGPGTRLTVL.

This clonotype is medium-sized (0.01 to 0.1%). The chain is built from TRBV29-1 and TRBJ2-7, with 7 bases matching TRBD2. Germline V gene sequence: CDR1 SQVTM, CDR2 ANQGSEA. The CDR3 is made up of 12 amino acids. Germline trimming cut 3 bases from V and 4 bases from J; bases unmatched to any gene: 3. The DNA for the CDR3 is TGCAGCGTTGATGGGGGGGATTACGAGCAGTACTTC. Translated, it gives CSVDGGDYEQYF.

This clonotype is labeled as medium-sized. The rearrangement links TRBV9 to TRBJ2-1, with D tentatively TRBD1 (6 bases). Trimming took off 6 bases at V and 7 bases at J, with 20 bases between the two ends. The CDR3 spans 15 residues. Germline lookup yields CDR1 SGDLS and CDR2 YYNGEE. The CDR3 sequence: CASTLYGTGLNEQFF. Here the CDR3 DNA reads TGTGCCAGCACGCTTTACGGAACAGGGTTGAATGAGCAGTTCTTC.

By share of the sample, this clonotype is medium-sized (0.01 to 0.1%). This chain connects TRBV7-2 to TRBJ1-6; D call uncertain. V was clipped by 1 base and J by 0 bases, with 7 bases between them. The CDR3 has 16 residues. Germline-derived CDR1 and CDR2 are SGHTA and FQGNSA. DNA of the CDR3: TGTGCCAGCAGCTTAGGACGCTTCTCCTATAATTCACCCCTCCACTTT. Translation gives CASSLGRFSYNSPLHF. Combining the CDR3 with reference TRBV7-2 and TRBJ1-6 gives the whole variable domain GAGVSQSPSNKVTEKGKDVELRCDPISGHTALYWYRQSLGQGLEFLIYFQGNSAPDKSGLPSDRFSAERTGGSVSTLTIQRTQQEDSAVYLCASSLGRFSYNSPLHFGNGTRLTVT.

This clonotype was seen at least ten times. This rearrangement joins TRBV10-1 to TRBJ2-7; TRBD1 might be the D (6 bases). Germline CDR1 and CDR2: WNHNN and SYGVQD (reference sequence). V was trimmed by 0 bases and J by 2 bases, leaving 8 bases between them. The CDR3 runs 14 residues. CDR3 residues: CASSESRTAYEQYF. CDR3 sequence (DNA): TGCGCCAGCAGTGAGTCAAGGACAGCCTACGAGCAGTACTTC.

In its sample, this clonotype was seen many times. The gene calls are TRBV3-1 and TRBJ2-1; 7 bases agree with TRBD2. V gave up 0 bases and J gave up 5 bases; unmatched junction bases: 10. This CDR3 region has 17 residues. Germline V gene data show CDR1 as LGHDT and CDR2 as YNNKEL (reference sequence). CDR3 in amino acids: CASSQDEVGGPNNEQFF. CDR3 DNA: TGTGCCAGCAGCCAAGATGAGGTGGGAGGGCCAAACAATGAGCAGTTCTTC.

This clonotype is categorized as medium-sized. The chain carries TRBV5-1 and TRBJ2-7, with TRBD2 matching 8 bases. Germline CDR1 is SGHRS and CDR2 is YFSETQ. The CDR3 extends over 13 amino acids. V lost 3 bases and J lost 5; bases outside the gene matches: 4. Written as DNA, the CDR3 is TGCGCCAGCAGCTACGAGGGACTAGACGAGCAGTACTTC. Its protein is CASSYEGLDEQYF.

This clonotype is labeled as medium-sized. The rearrangement links TRBV20-1 to TRBJ1-2; D is uncertain. The germline V gene has CDR1 DFQATT and CDR2 SNEGSKA (reference sequence). This CDR3 has 14 residues. V lost 0 bases, J lost 4 bases, and 12 bases lay in between. CDR3 DNA: TGCAGTGCTAGAGAATCAACGATGACCTATGGCTACACCTTC. Its translation: CSARESTMTYGYTF.

The V gene is TRBV9, the J gene TRBJ1-1; D uncertain. Germline V gives CDR1 SGDLS, CDR2 YYNGEE. Trimming shortened V by 3 bases and J by 3 bases, and 9 bases separated the two germline ends. CDR3 length: 13 residues. The CDR3 loop reads CASSGTWDTEAFF. The CDR3 nucleotides read TGTGCCAGCAGCGGGACCTGGGACACTGAAGCTTTCTTT.

This clonotype is labeled medium-sized (0.01 to 0.1%). The chain couples TRBV5-1 to TRBJ1-5; tentative D call: TRBD1 (5 bases). The CDR3 is made up of 15 amino acids. Germline V gene sequence: CDR1 SGHRS, CDR2 YFSETQ. V was shortened by 3 bases and J by 6 bases, with 16 bases between the two germline ends. The CDR3 spells CASSWGRGLGQPQHF. As DNA, the CDR3 is TGCGCCAGCAGCTGGGGCCGAGGGCTGGGTCAGCCCCAGCATTTT.

This clonotype is judged medium-sized. This chain joins TRBV20-1 and TRBJ1-1, with D hard to call. Trimming removed 7 bases from V and 8 bases from J, with 14 bases in between. Germline V CDR1 and CDR2: DFQATT, SNEGSKA (reference sequence). CDR3 length equals 11 residues. The CDR3 loop reads CSVEYGSEAFF. As DNA, the CDR3 is TGCAGTGTCGAGTATGGGTCCGAAGCTTTCTTT.

The chain employs TRBV13 and TRBJ1-5, with D unresolved. Trimming left V 0 bases short and J 7 bases short, with 13 bases between. The CDR3 has 15 residues. Per the germline V gene, CDR1 is PRHDT and CDR2 is FYEKMQ (reference sequence). The CDR3 DNA is TGTGCCAGCAGCTTAGGAGGAGACGGAGGGCAGCCCCAGCATTTT. Its protein is CASSLGGDGGQPQHF. The full variable domain, in which reference TRBV13 and TRBJ1-5 provide the parts outside the CDR3, is AAGVIQSPRHLIKEKRETATLKCYPIPRHDTVYWYQQGPGQDPQFLISFYEKMQSDKGSIPDRFSAQQFSDYHSELNMSSLELGDSALYFCASSLGGDGGQPQHFGDGTRLSIL.

This clonotype is deemed medium-sized. The chain couples TRBV30 to TRBJ1-2, with D perhaps TRBD1 (5 bases). V dropped 4 bases and J dropped 2 bases, with 14 bases sitting between them. Germline V gene lookup returns CDR1 GTSNPN and CDR2 SVGIG (reference sequence). The CDR3 consists of 14 residues. CDR3 sequence (DNA): TGTGCCTGGATCCCTCTCGGGGGGAACTATGGCTACACCTTC. Translated, it gives CAWIPLGGNYGYTF.